This is a list of T cell receptor beta chains from one sample in a study of blood T cell repertoires in COVID-19. Sequencing was performed with immunoSEQ multiplex PCR; in TCRdb, only in-frame clones are kept and a portion is missing. This sample has about 310,000 clones, with about 85% found just once. Sample: PBMCs or T cells enriched from blood (not recorded which). These receptors all stem from a woman in her 30s who had been exposed to COVID-19. The CDR3 runs from the conserved cysteine through the conserved F or W. A D gene is named only where the DNA matches it firmly. Size values are once, few and many counts, or a class for expanded clones, and some rows have none.

size: few; D: NA; J: TRBJ1-2; V: TRBV7-9; CDR3: CASSPDNPNYGYTF; DNA: TGTGCCAGCAGCCCGGACAATCCTAACTATGGCTACACCTTC
size: NA; D: NA; J: TRBJ1-3; V: TRBV7-9; CDR3: CASSLALGGLSGNTIYF; DNA: TGTGCCAGCAGCTTAGCTCTCGGGGGGCTATCTGGAAACACCATATATTTT
size: NA; D: TRBD1; J: TRBJ1-2; V: TRBV5-5; CDR3: CASSAGTGGSVGYTF; DNA: TGTGCCAGCAGCGCGGGGACAGGGGGTTCGGTTGGCTACACCTTC
size: NA; D: NA; J: TRBJ1-4; V: TRBV5-5; CDR3: CASSLQQPNEKLFF; DNA: TGTGCCAGCAGCTTGCAACAGCCTAATGAAAAACTGTTTTTT
size: NA; D: NA; J: TRBJ1-2; V: TRBV9; CDR3: CAGSPGGAGKYYGYTF; DNA: TGTGCCGGCAGCCCGGGGGGGGCAGGCAAGTACTATGGCTACACCTTC
size: NA; D: NA; J: TRBJ2-3; V: TRBV28; CDR3: CASTETTRPDTQYF; DNA: TGTGCCAGCACCGAAACGACTAGGCCAGATACGCAGTATTTT
size: NA; D: TRBD1; J: TRBJ1-3; V: TRBV12-5; CDR3: CASGLDTGGTSGNTIYF; DNA: TGTGCTAGTGGTTTGGATACAGGGGGAACCTCTGGAAACACCATATATTTT
size: NA; D: NA; J: TRBJ1-1; V: TRBV27; CDR3: CASSQNQGETEAFF; DNA: TGTGCCAGCAGCCAAAATCAGGGCGAGACTGAAGCTTTCTTT
size: NA; D: NA; J: TRBJ1-6; V: TRBV12-2; CDR3: CASRLRDYSALHF; DNA: TGTGCAAGTCGCTTACGGGACTATTCGGCCCTCCACTTT
size: NA; D: TRBD2; J: TRBJ2-5; V: TRBV6-2/TRBV6-3; CDR3: CASSYWLAGGPEETQYF; DNA: TGTGCCAGCAGTTACTGGCTAGCGGGGGGGCCGGAAGAGACCCAGTACTTC
size: NA; D: TRBD1; J: TRBJ1-2; V: TRBV5-1; CDR3: CASSFGTGGASYGYTF; DNA: TGCGCCAGCAGCTTTGGGACAGGGGGCGCCAGCTATGGCTACACCTTC
size: NA; D: NA; J: TRBJ2-5; V: TRBV19; CDR3: CASSIDPWDKGNQETQYF; DNA: TGTGCCAGTAGTATTGACCCCTGGGACAAAGGGAATCAAGAGACCCAGTACTTC
size: NA; D: TRBD1; J: TRBJ2-5; V: TRBV6-2/TRBV6-3; CDR3: CASSHPVWDRGLETQYF; DNA: TGTGCCAGCAGCCATCCGGTCTGGGACAGGGGGCTGGAGACCCAGTACTTC
size: NA; D: NA; J: TRBJ2-6; V: TRBV7-9; CDR3: CASSSDPGRGTGANVLTF; DNA: TGTGCCAGCAGCTCAGACCCTGGCAGGGGAACTGGGGCCAACGTCCTGACTTTC
size: NA; D: NA; J: TRBJ2-7; V: TRBV7-9; CDR3: CASSPYRQASSYEQYF; DNA: TGTGCCAGCAGCCCCTATCGACAGGCGAGCTCCTACGAGCAGTACTTC
size: NA; D: NA; J: TRBJ2-6; V: TRBV7-9; CDR3: CASSSRQGGDSGANVLTF; DNA: TGTGCCAGCAGCTCCCGACAGGGAGGAGACTCTGGGGCCAACGTCCTGACTTTC
size: NA; D: TRBD1; J: TRBJ1-2; V: TRBV28; CDR3: CASSLPTGGELYGYTF; DNA: TGTGCCAGCAGTCTCCCAACAGGGGGAGAGCTCTATGGCTACACCTTC
size: once; D: TRBD1; J: TRBJ1-6; V: TRBV19; CDR3: CASSVGTANSPLHF; DNA: TGTGCCAGTAGTGTCGGGACAGCAAATTCACCCCTCCACTTT
size: NA; D: TRBD1; J: TRBJ1-5; V: TRBV28; CDR3: CASSPGQGSGNQPQHF; DNA: TGTGCCAGCAGCCCAGGACAGGGCTCAGGCAATCAGCCCCAGCATTTT
size: NA; D: NA; J: TRBJ2-7; V: TRBV19; CDR3: CASSAGVVYEQYF; DNA: TGTGCCAGTAGCGCAGGGGTGGTCTACGAGCAGTACTTC
size: NA; D: NA; J: TRBJ2-6; V: TRBV7-2; CDR3: CASSPSRLVFGANVLTF; DNA: TGTGCCAGCAGCCCAAGTCGGTTAGTCTTTGGGGCCAACGTCCTGACTTTC
size: NA; D: TRBD2; J: TRBJ2-1; V: TRBV14; CDR3: CASSQALSSGFYNEQFF; DNA: TGTGCCAGCAGCCAAGCTCTGTCTAGCGGGTTTTACAATGAGCAGTTCTTC
size: NA; D: TRBD2; J: TRBJ2-7; V: TRBV12-3/TRBV12-4; CDR3: CATSSGTYEQYF; DNA: TGTGCCACATCTAGCGGAACCTACGAGCAGTACTTC
size: NA; D: NA; J: TRBJ2-2; V: TRBV2; CDR3: CASSRHPRGTGELFF; DNA: TGTGCCAGCAGTCGGCACCCGCGGGGAACCGGGGAGCTGTTTTTT
size: few; D: TRBD2; J: TRBJ2-3; V: TRBV24-1; CDR3: CATALAGGTDTQYF; DNA: TGTGCCACCGCCTTAGCGGGAGGTACGGATACGCAGTATTTT
size: NA; D: NA; J: TRBJ1-6; V: TRBV7-8; CDR3: CASSLVPGYYNSPLHF; DNA: TGTGCCAGCAGCTTAGTGCCAGGGTACTATAATTCACCCCTCCACTTT